This T cell receptor (beta chain) was sequenced in a study of blood T cell repertoires in COVID-19 (dated by TCRdb to about 2020). Background for the entire study: Collaborator samples came from the United States, Italy and Spain and covered acute and convalescent phases of COVID-19. The samples were drawn from two sources: the first 160 participants of the ongoing ImmuneRACE study, and approximately 1,300 subjects contributed by 6 global collaborators. Subjects who had been exposed to COVID-19, were actively infected with it, or had recovered from it provided the deeply sampled blood TCRbeta repertoires that made up the dataset. The repertoires were released in a freely available public database intended as a resource for research on the immune response to SARS-CoV-2. HLA class I and class II types, where available, came from metadata supplied by the sample provider rather than from assay-based typing. The sample metadata nearly always contained a de-identified subject ID, COVID-19 status, age in years and sex. The material from the prospective study consisted of cDNA or gDNA derived from T cells, B-cell-depleted T cells, or PBMCs.

Each collaborating institution followed its own protocols to collect whole blood in K2EDTA tubes. For TCRbeta analysis, collaborator samples were shipped as frozen whole blood, as isolated PBMCs, or as DNA extracted from either sample type. As concerns this clone: The antigen it binds to is not known. Base qualities were left out, and no much larger clone turns up one base away.

The paper's findings and limits, for the study overall: How much clinical and demographic metadata was included differed by source and by participant, and the metadata was provided uncurated.

Trimming leaves V shorter by 4 bases and J shorter by 0 bases, with the junction holding 5 bases beyond the gene matches. CDR1 and CDR2, per the germline V gene, are MNHNS and SASEGT. Inclusive of the bounding cysteine and phenylalanine, the CDR3 is 17 residues long. Only the CDR3 part of the read is kept: 51 bases, read in frame from the first base. TCRbeta CDR3 regions were amplified from genomic DNA by means of the immunoSEQ Assay, a bias-controlled multiplex PCR. Concerning the study's data processing: Nucleated cell counts per sample were estimated from amplification of reference gene primers within the assay. To quantify the absolute abundance of each unique TCRbeta CDR3 rearrangement, sequence reads were collapsed and filtered. For each sample, productive Simpson clonality was calculated by taking the square root of Simpson's diversity index across productive rearrangements. Entries here come from immuneACCESS through TCRdb and include only in-frame sequences with V and J called. Some clones fail to appear in such tables; in the studies checked, an unresolved V gene covers under half of the shortfall, and the cause of the remainder is unknown. The V and J calls and the clone size are those of that table, but D and trimming were determined from the DNA. For this sample there are 160,000 or so clones; around nine tenths appear just once. About 2.5% of the sample is in the top ten clones.

This TCR came from a woman in her 70s with acute or convalescent COVID-19. This receptor chain uses TRBV6-1 and TRBJ2-4; TRBD1 agrees with 11 junctional bases. The sequenced sample was peripheral blood. This receptor has the CDR3 CASSGGQGALAKNIQYF. DNA sequence: TGTGCCAGCAGTGGTGGACAGGGGGCCCTAGCCAAAAACATTCAGTACTTC.